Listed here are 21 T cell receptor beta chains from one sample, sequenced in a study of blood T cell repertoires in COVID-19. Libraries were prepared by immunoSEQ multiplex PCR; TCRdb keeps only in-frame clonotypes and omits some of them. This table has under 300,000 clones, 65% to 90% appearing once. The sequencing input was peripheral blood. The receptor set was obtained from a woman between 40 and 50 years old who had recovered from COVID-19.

CDR3 in amino acids: CASSRSGGRETQYF. In nucleotides, the CDR3 is TGTGCCAGCAGTAGATCCGGGGGTAGGGAGACCCAGTACTTC. The V gene is TRBV11-3, the J gene TRBJ2-5, with TRBD2 as a possible D gene (6 bases). Germline values: CDR1 SGHNT, CDR2 YENEEA. Trimming shortened V by 6 bases and J by 5 bases, and 16 bases separated the two germline ends. The CDR3 covers 14 residues.

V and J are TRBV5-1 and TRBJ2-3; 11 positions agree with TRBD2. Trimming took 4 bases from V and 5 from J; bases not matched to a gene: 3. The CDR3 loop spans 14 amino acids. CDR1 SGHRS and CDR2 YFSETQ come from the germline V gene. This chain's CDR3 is CASSTGTSGDTQYF. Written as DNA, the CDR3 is TGCGCCAGCAGCACCGGGACTAGCGGAGATACGCAGTATTTT.

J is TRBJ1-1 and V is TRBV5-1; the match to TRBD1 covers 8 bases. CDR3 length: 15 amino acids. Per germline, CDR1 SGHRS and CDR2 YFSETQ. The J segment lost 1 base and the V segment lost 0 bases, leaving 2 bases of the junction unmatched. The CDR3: CASSLGGQGNTEAFF. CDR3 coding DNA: TGCGCCAGCAGCTTGGGCGGACAGGGGAACACTGAAGCTTTCTTT.

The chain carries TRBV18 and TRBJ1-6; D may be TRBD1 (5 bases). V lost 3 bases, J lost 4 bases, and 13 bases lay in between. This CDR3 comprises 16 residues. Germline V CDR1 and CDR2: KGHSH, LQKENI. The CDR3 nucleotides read TGTGCCAGCTCACCTTCCGGACGACAGTATAATTCACCCCTCCACTTT. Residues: CASSPSGRQYNSPLHF.

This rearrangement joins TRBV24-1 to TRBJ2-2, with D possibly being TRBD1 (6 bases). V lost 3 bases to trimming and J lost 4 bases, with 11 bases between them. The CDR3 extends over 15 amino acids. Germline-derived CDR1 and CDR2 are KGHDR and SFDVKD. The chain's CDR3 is CATSDQTGRTGELFF. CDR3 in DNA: TGTGCCACCAGTGATCAGACAGGACGCACCGGGGAGCTGTTTTTT.

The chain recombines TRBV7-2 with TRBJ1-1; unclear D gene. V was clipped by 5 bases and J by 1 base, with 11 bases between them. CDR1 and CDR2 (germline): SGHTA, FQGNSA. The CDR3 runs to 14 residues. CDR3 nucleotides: TGTGCCAGCAGCCAGAACGCGGCGAACACTGAAGCTTTCTTT. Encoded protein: CASSQNAANTEAFF.

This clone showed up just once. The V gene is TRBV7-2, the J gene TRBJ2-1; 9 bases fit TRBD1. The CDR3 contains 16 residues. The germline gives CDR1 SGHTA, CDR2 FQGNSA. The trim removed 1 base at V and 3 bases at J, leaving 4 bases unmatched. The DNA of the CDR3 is TGTGCCAGCAGCTTAGACGGGACAGGGAACTACAATGAGCAGTTCTTC. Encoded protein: CASSLDGTGNYNEQFF.

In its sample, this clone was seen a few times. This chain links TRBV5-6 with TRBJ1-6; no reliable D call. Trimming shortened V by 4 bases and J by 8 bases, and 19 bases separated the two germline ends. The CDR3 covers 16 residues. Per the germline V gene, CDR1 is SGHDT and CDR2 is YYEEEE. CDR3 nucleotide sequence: TGTGCCAGCAGCCCCGTATCTGCGGCGGGATATTCACCCCTCCACTTT. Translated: CASSPVSAAGYSPLHF.

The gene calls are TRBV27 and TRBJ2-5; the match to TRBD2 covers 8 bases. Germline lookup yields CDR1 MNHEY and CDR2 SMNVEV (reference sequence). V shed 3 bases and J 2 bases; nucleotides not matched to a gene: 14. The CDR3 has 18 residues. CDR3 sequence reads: CASSFREAGAASQETQYF. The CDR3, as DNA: TGTGCCAGCAGTTTTAGGGAAGCGGGGGCCGCCTCACAAGAGACCCAGTACTTC.

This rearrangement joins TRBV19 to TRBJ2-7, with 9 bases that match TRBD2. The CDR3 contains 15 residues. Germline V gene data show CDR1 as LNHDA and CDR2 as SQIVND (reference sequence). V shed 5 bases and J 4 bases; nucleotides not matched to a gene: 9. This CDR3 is CASSPAGSGGYEQYF. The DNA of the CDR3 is TGTGCCAGTAGTCCTGCGGGTAGCGGGGGTTACGAGCAGTACTTC.

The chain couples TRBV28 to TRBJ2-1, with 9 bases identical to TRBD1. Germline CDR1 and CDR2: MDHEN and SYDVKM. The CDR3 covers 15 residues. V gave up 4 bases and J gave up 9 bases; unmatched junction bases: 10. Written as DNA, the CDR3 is TGTGCCAGCAGTTCACCGGGACAGGGAAGTGGTGAGCAGTTCTTC. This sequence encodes CASSSPGQGSGEQFF.

CDR3: CASSEVGARAGNTIYF. CDR3 DNA: TGTGCCAGCAGTGAGGTGGGGGCGAGGGCTGGAAACACCATATATTTT. This chain links TRBV2 with TRBJ1-3, with D possibly TRBD1 on 6 matching bases. V was pared by 3 bases and J by 2 bases, with 14 bases between. The CDR3 runs to 16 residues. The germline V gene encodes CDR1 SNHLY and CDR2 FYNNEI.

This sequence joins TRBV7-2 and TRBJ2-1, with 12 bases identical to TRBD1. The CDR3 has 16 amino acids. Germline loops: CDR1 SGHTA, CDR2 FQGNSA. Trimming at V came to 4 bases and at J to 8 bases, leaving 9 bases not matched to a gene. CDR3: CASSSRGDRGLYEQFF. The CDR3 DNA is TGTGCCAGCAGCTCCAGGGGGGACAGGGGGCTCTATGAGCAGTTCTTC.

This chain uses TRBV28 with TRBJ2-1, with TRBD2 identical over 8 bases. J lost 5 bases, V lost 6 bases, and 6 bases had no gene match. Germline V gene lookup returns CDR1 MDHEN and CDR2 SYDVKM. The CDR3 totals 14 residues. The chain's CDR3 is CASSDSGVNNEQFF. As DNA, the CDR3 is TGTGCCAGCAGCGATAGCGGGGTCAACAATGAGCAGTTCTTC.

The CDR3 reads CASSFSSYEQYF. The CDR3 nucleotides are TGTGCCAGCAGTTTTTCTTCCTACGAGCAGTACTTC. The rearrangement links TRBV11-3 to TRBJ2-7; D uncertain. Germline V CDR1 and CDR2: SGHNT, YENEEA. This CDR3 region has 12 residues. V was shortened by 6 bases and J by 1 base, with 7 bases between the two germline ends.

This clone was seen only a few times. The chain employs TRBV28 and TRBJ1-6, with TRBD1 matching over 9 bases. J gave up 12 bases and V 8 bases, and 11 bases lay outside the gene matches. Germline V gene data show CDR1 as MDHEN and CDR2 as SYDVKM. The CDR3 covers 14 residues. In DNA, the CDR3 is TGTGCCAGCGGGGAGAGTTGGGACAGGGAACCCCTCCACTTT. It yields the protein CASGESWDREPLHF.

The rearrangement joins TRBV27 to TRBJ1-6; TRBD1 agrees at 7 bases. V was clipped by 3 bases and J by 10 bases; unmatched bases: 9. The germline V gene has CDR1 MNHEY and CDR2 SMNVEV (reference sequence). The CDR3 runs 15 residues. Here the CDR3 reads CASSFLPTGQSPLHF. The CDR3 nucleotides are TGTGCCAGCAGTTTTCTCCCGACAGGGCAATCACCCCTCCACTTT.

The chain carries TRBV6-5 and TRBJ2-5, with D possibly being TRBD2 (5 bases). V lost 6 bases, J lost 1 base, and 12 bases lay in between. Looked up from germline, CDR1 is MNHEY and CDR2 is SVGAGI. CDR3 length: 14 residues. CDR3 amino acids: CASRISGLQETQYF. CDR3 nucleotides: TGTGCCAGCAGGATAAGCGGTCTCCAAGAGACCCAGTACTTC.

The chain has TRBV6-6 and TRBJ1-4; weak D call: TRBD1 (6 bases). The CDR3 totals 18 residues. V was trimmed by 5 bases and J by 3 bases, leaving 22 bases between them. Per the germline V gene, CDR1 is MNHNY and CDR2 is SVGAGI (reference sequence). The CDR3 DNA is TGTGCCAGCAGTCAACAAACAGGGTTTGGTCTGGCTAATGAAAAACTGTTTTTT. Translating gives CASSQQTGFGLANEKLFF.

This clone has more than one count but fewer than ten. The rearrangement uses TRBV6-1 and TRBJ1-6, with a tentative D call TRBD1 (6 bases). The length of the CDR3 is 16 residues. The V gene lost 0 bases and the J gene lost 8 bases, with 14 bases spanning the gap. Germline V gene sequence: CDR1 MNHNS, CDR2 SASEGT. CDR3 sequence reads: CASSEAPGQPDSPLHF. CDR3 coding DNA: TGTGCCAGCAGTGAAGCGCCGGGACAACCGGATTCACCCCTCCACTTT.

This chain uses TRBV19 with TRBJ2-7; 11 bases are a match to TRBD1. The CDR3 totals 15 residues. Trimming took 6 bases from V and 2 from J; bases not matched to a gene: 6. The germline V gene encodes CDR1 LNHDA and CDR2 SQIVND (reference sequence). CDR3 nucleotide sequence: TGTGCCAGTAGCCCCCCGGGACAGGGGGCCTACGAGCAGTACTTC. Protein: CASSPPGQGAYEQYF.